The rows below give T cell receptor beta chains drawn from one sample of a study of regulatory T cells in long-lasting Graves disease. TCRdb recomputed calls from the multiplex PCR reads with MiXCR, one row per CDR3 protein. The sample has 360,000 or so distinct CDR3 sequences, 10% to 15% seen once. These data were likewise used in another study, on T cells in Graves' hyperthyroidism and ophthalmopathy.

The starting material was peripheral blood mononuclear cells (PBMCs), obtained at new diagnosis, from a patient treated with antithyroid drugs. These receptors all come from a woman aged 18-35 years with Graves disease. Each CDR3 is given with its conserved first and last residue. D genes are given only for firm matches. Size tells how often a clone was seen (once, few, many) or the class of an expanded clone, and some rows leave it out.

d_call clone_size j_call v_call cdr3_nt cdr3_aa
TRBD1 many TRBJ2-1 TRBV29-1 TGCAGCGTTAGTAAGGGGGCTGCCTACAATGAGCAGTTCTTC CSVSKGAAYNEQFF
- many TRBJ2-4 TRBV2 TGTGCCAGCAGTGTAACATTGATGGGGGATGGGAATCAAGGCAAAAACATTCAGTACTTC CASSVTLMGDGNQGKNIQYF
TRBD2 many TRBJ2-5 TRBV6-1 TGTGCCAGCAGCTTGAGCGGGAAGGATACCCAGTACTTC CASSLSGKDTQYF
- many TRBJ2-7 TRBV5-1 TGCGCCAGCAGCTTGGTAAGGGGGTCCTACGAGCAGTACTTC CASSLVRGSYEQYF
- - TRBJ1-2 TRBV15 TGTGCCACCGTCCAATCGAGTAACAGCCTAGGGGGCTACACCTTC CATVQSSNSLGGYTF
- many TRBJ2-2 TRBV28 TGTGCCAGCATCTTGGTAGTAGGCACCGGGGAGCTGTTTTTT CASILVVGTGELFF
TRBD2 many TRBJ2-7 TRBV12-3/TRBV12-4 TGTGCCAGCAGTTTAGTAGGCGGGAGCTCCTACGAGCAGTACTTC CASSLVGGSSYEQYF
TRBD1 many TRBJ1-1 TRBV9 TGTGCCAGCAGCCCGGAGGACAGGCCATCTCAGAACACTGAAGCTTTCTTT CASSPEDRPSQNTEAFF
- - TRBJ1-5 TRBV10-3 TGTGCCATCAGTGTGGAGGGCGGCCCCCAGCATTTT CAISVEGGPQHF
- many TRBJ2-1 TRBV7-3 TGTGCCAGCAGCTTAACGGGTCAGCTTTACAATGAGCAGTTCTTC CASSLTGQLYNEQFF
- few TRBJ2-4 TRBV11-1 TGTGCCAGCAGCGCCGGGACCAACAAAAACATTCAGTACTTC CASSAGTNKNIQYF
- - TRBJ2-3 TRBV27 TGTGCCAGCAGTATGGGCACAGATACGCAGTATTTT CASSMGTDTQYF
TRBD1 many TRBJ1-1 TRBV28 TGTGCCAGCAGTTTGGTACAGGGGGCGCTTTGGTTCCGGGATCCCGGGATCAACACTGAAGCTTTCTTT CASSLVQGALWFRDPGINTEAFF